The 21 T cell receptor beta chains listed next were all sequenced from one sample in a study of blood T cell repertoires in COVID-19. The method was immunoSEQ multiplex PCR; TCRdb's version includes in-frame clones alone and lacks a portion of them. The sample consists of 150,000 to 200,000 clones, nearly 90% of them appearing once. Sequenced sample: peripheral blood. The receptor set was obtained from a man younger than 35 who had recovered from COVID-19.

This clone appeared once. The chain carries TRBV20-1 and TRBJ2-1, with 8 positions matching TRBD2. The CDR3 spans 10 residues. Unmatched junction bases numbered 4, after V lost 7 bases and J lost 11 bases. CDR1 is DFQATT and CDR2 is SNEGSKA in the germline V gene (reference sequence). The CDR3 nucleotides read TGCAGTGTCCCTAGCGGGCAGCAGTTCTTC. Translated: CSVPSGQQFF.

Comment on this clone: This sample also contains other DNA sequences that code for the same CDR3. The CDR3 DNA reads as TGTGCCAGCAGCTTAGCGGTAGCGGGAGGATCCTACAATGAGCAGTTCTTC. Its protein product is CASSLAVAGGSYNEQFF. The rearrangement links TRBV7-6 to TRBJ2-1; 10 bases are a match to TRBD2. Germline loops: CDR1 SGHVS, CDR2 FNYEAQ. This CDR3 comprises 17 residues. Trimming cost V 0 bases and J 1 base; bases outside gene matches: 3.

The chain employs TRBV4-1 and TRBJ2-2, with 14 nucleotides matching TRBD2. Unmatched junction bases numbered 11, after V lost 4 bases and J lost 4 bases. Germline values: CDR1 MGHRA, CDR2 YSYEKL. This CDR3 has 19 amino acids. Written as DNA, the CDR3 is TGCGCCAGCAGCCTCCAGACGGGACTAGCGGGAGCAAGCACCGGGGAGCTGTTTTTT. Translating gives CASSLQTGLAGASTGELFF.

The rearrangement uses TRBV7-8 and TRBJ2-3; possible D gene TRBD1, 5 bases. Germline V lookup: CDR1 SGHVS, CDR2 FQNEAQ. V gave up 1 base and J gave up 4 bases, with 15 bases separating them. The CDR3 is made up of 16 amino acids. This chain's CDR3 is CASSLGQIGRADTQYF. Here the CDR3 DNA reads TGTGCCAGCAGCTTAGGACAGATTGGACGAGCAGATACGCAGTATTTT.

The chain couples TRBV2 to TRBJ2-7, with D possibly being TRBD1 (6 bases). V lost 8 bases and J 2 bases, leaving 16 bases between the germline ends. Germline CDR1 and CDR2: SNHLY and FYNNEI. The CDR3 loop spans 14 amino acids. The CDR3 loop is CASRRDNLPYEQYF. CDR3 nucleotides: TGTGCCAGCCGACGGGACAATCTTCCCTACGAGCAGTACTTC.

V usage is TRBV7-2 and J usage is TRBJ2-5; D gene uncertain. The germline gives CDR1 SGHTA, CDR2 FQGNSA. The CDR3 loop spans 14 amino acids. Trimming pared 1 base from V and 1 base from J, leaving 7 bases between. The CDR3 spells CASSLEVAQETQYF. The CDR3 nucleotides read TGTGCCAGCAGCTTAGAAGTAGCCCAAGAGACCCAGTACTTC.

The rearrangement uses TRBV4-3 and TRBJ2-5; TRBD1 might be the D (6 bases). This CDR3 spans 15 amino acids. Trimming removed 3 bases from V and 5 bases from J, with 16 bases in between. CDR1 and CDR2 (germline): LGHNA, YSLEER. Here the CDR3 reads CASSQLDSLGETQYF. In DNA, the CDR3 is TGCGCCAGCAGCCAGTTGGACAGCTTGGGGGAGACCCAGTACTTC.

The chain has TRBV4-3 and TRBJ1-3; possible D gene TRBD1, 6 bases. Trimming cost V 5 bases and J 3 bases, with 11 bases left between them. The V gene's germline CDR1 is LGHNA and CDR2 YSLEER. There are 14 residues in the CDR3. The CDR3 coding sequence is TGCGCCAGCAGCTGGACAGTAGGTGGAAACACCATATATTTT. It codes for CASSWTVGGNTIYF.

The chain uses TRBV9 and TRBJ2-2; 11 bases match TRBD2. The trim removed 1 base at V and 5 bases at J, leaving 1 base unmatched. The CDR3 has 15 residues. The germline CDR1 and CDR2 sequences are SGDLS and YYNGEE. In DNA form, the CDR3 reads TGTGCCAGCAGCGTAACTAGCGGGAGTACCGGGGAGCTGTTTTTT. Translating it yields CASSVTSGSTGELFF.

The chain combines TRBV27 with TRBJ2-1; 12 bases map to TRBD2. The ends lost 4 bases at V and 9 bases at J; junction bases unmatched: 1. Per germline, CDR1 MNHEY and CDR2 SMNVEV (reference sequence). This CDR3 contains 13 residues. CDR3 bases: TGTGCCAGCAGTTCGGGACTAGCGGGTGAGCAGTTCTTC. It is translated as CASSSGLAGEQFF.

This chain connects TRBV2 to TRBJ2-1, with 10 positions matching TRBD2. The CDR3 is 15 residues long. V shed 8 bases and J 8 bases; nucleotides not matched to a gene: 12. Germline values: CDR1 SNHLY, CDR2 FYNNEI. CDR3 loop: CASGKREGPKDEQFF. CDR3 DNA: TGTGCCAGCGGTAAGCGGGAGGGCCCGAAGGATGAGCAGTTCTTC.

This CDR3 reads CASSQGGTRTF. DNA of the CDR3: TGTGCCAGCAGCCAGGGGGGGACCCGCACCTTC. This chain joins TRBV14 and TRBJ1-2, with D perhaps TRBD1 (5 bases). The germline CDR1 and CDR2 sequences are SGHDN and FVKESK. Trimming cost V 3 bases and J 13 bases, with 12 bases left between them. This CDR3 region has 11 residues. The full variable domain, with the rest looked up from reference TRBV14 and TRBJ1-2, is EAGVTQFPSHSVIEKGQTVTLRCDPISGHDNLYWYRRVMGKEIKFLLHFVKESKQDESGMPNNRFLAERTGGTYSTLKVQPAELEDSGVYFCASSQGGTRTFGSGTRLTVV.

The CDR3 reads CASGLGQGNYNEQFF. CDR3 DNA: TGTGCTAGTGGTTTGGGACAGGGGAACTACAATGAGCAGTTCTTC. The J gene is TRBJ2-1, the V gene TRBV12-5; 8 bases are a match to TRBD1. This CDR3 region has 15 residues. In germline, CDR1 is LGHNT, CDR2 FRNRAP. J was trimmed by 3 bases and V by 1 base; bases with no gene match: 2.

The V and J genes are TRBV29-1 and TRBJ2-1; D is possibly TRBD2 (5 bases). The germline V gene encodes CDR1 SQVTM and CDR2 ANQGSEA. Trimming stripped 0 bases from V and 6 bases from J, with 12 bases between. This CDR3 contains 14 residues. Written as DNA, the CDR3 is TGCAGCGTTGAAGATCTCACGGGAATCAATGAGCAGTTCTTC. It translates to CSVEDLTGINEQFF.

The sample holds a few counts of this clone. The chain carries TRBV24-1 and TRBJ1-5; 7 bases are a match to TRBD1. Per the germline V gene, CDR1 is KGHDR and CDR2 is SFDVKD. This CDR3 is 16 amino acids long. V shed 2 bases and J 0 bases; nucleotides not matched to a gene: 3. CDR3 nucleotide sequence: TGTGCCACCAGTGATTCGGGACAGTATAGCAATCAGCCCCAGCATTTT. Encoded protein: CATSDSGQYSNQPQHF.

CDR3 loop: CASSQTQGHGYGYTF. The CDR3 DNA reads as TGTGCCAGCAGCCAAACACAGGGGCATGGCTATGGCTACACCTTC. The chain combines TRBV14 with TRBJ1-2; TRBD1 aligns across 7 bases. Germline V lookup: CDR1 SGHDN, CDR2 FVKESK. The CDR3 has 15 residues. Germline trimming cut 2 bases from V and 4 bases from J; bases unmatched to any gene: 7.

V usage is TRBV3-1 (or the pseudogene TRBV3-2) and J usage is TRBJ1-2; the D gene is possibly TRBD1 (6 bases). CDR1 LGHDT and CDR2 YNNKEL come from the germline V gene (reference sequence). This CDR3 contains 14 residues. Trimming removed 4 bases at V and 4 bases at J, with 13 bases between. The CDR3 protein is CASSLRGGGYGYTF. CDR3 coding DNA: TGTGCCAGCAGCCTGAGGGGGGGCGGCTATGGCTACACCTTC.

This rearrangement joins TRBV5-6 to TRBJ1-4; a weak D match, TRBD1 (6 bases). The CDR3 length is 14 residues. Germline CDR1 SGHDT, CDR2 YYEEEE. The V end lost 2 bases, the J end lost 8 bases, and 13 bases lay between the germline ends. The CDR3 here is CASSFRGSGEKLFF. Here the CDR3 DNA reads TGTGCCAGCAGCTTTAGGGGGAGCGGAGAAAAACTGTTTTTT.

This chain joins TRBV28 and TRBJ2-7; D may be TRBD1 (5 bases). The CDR3 sequence is 13 residues long. V was shortened by 2 bases and J by 3 bases, with 8 bases between the two germline ends. CDR1 is MDHEN and CDR2 is SYDVKM in the germline V gene. The CDR3 protein is CASSLLQGYEQYF. CDR3 bases: TGTGCCAGCAGTTTACTCCAGGGCTACGAGCAGTACTTC.

The chain has TRBV2 and TRBJ1-6; the D is unclear. Trimming cost V 1 base and J 5 bases, with 9 bases left between them. The CDR3 contains 15 residues. Looked up from germline, CDR1 is SNHLY and CDR2 is FYNNEI. The CDR3 coding sequence is TGTGCCAGCAGTGAAGAGGACTATGATAATTCACCCCTCCACTTT. Amino acids: CASSEEDYDNSPLHF.

This chain joins TRBV10-3 and TRBJ2-7, with 9 positions matching TRBD2. The germline V gene encodes CDR1 ENHRY and CDR2 SYGVKD. The CDR3 covers 15 residues. The V segment lost 3 bases and the J segment 2 bases; nucleotides outside the gene matches: 5. The CDR3 reads CAISDRTSATYEQYF. Written as DNA, the CDR3 is TGTGCCATCAGTGATAGGACTAGCGCCACCTACGAGCAGTACTTC.